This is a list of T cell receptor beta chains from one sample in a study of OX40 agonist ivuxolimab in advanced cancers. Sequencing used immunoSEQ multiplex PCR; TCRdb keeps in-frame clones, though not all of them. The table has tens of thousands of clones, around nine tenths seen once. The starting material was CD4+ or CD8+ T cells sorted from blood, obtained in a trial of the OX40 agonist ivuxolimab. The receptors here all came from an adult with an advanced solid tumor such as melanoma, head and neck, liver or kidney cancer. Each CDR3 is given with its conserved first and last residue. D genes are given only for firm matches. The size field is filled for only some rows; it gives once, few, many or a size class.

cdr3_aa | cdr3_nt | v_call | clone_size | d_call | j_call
CASSVGQGDLSEQYF | TGTGCCAGCAGCGTAGGACAGGGGGATCTTAGCGAGCAGTACTTC | TRBV9 | - | TRBD1 | TRBJ2-7
CASSSAGRDNQPQHF | TGTGCCAGCAGTTCGGCAGGGAGGGACAATCAGCCCCAGCATTTT | TRBV6-5 | - | - | TRBJ1-5
CASSYSGLLAADTQYF | TGTGCCAGCAGTTACTCCGGTCTTCTGGCAGCAGATACGCAGTATTTT | TRBV6-5 | - | - | TRBJ2-3
CATSRDVTGWGVWQFF | TGTGCCACCAGCAGAGATGTGACAGGGTGGGGCGTCTGGCAGTTCTTC | TRBV15 | once | TRBD1 | TRBJ2-1
CASNEDSATNEKLFF | TGTGCCAGCAACGAAGACAGTGCAACTAATGAAAAACTGTTTTTT | TRBV6-6 | - | - | TRBJ1-4
CAWTSGGPEVIF | TGTGCCTGGACTAGCGGGGGCCCCGAAGTGATCTTC | TRBV30 | - | TRBD2 | TRBJ2-1
CASSQDWDVGANVLTF | TGCGCCAGCAGCCAAGATTGGGACGTTGGGGCCAACGTCCTGACTTTC | TRBV4-1 | - | - | TRBJ2-6
CASSRVFRTSGGSTDTQYF | TGTGCCAGCAGCCGCGTATTTAGGACTAGCGGGGGCAGCACAGATACGCAGTATTTT | TRBV7-2 | once | TRBD2 | TRBJ2-3
CASSLMVKGLAGSNEQFF | TGCGCCAGCAGCTTAATGGTAAAAGGACTAGCGGGCTCCAATGAGCAGTTCTTC | TRBV5-1 | - | TRBD2 | TRBJ2-1
CASSQAGREKLFF | TGTGCCAGCAGCCAAGCGGGGCGGGAAAAACTGTTTTTT | TRBV14 | - | - | TRBJ1-4
CASSASGRVTRNEQFF | TGTGCCAGCAGCGCCAGCGGAAGGGTCACCCGCAATGAGCAGTTCTTC | TRBV7-9 | - | - | TRBJ2-1
CASSLLAGADTGELFF | TGCGCCAGCAGCCTTCTGGCGGGAGCGGACACCGGGGAGCTGTTTTTT | TRBV5-1 | once | TRBD2 | TRBJ2-2
CATSRGTGNYNEQFF | TGTGCCACCAGCCGAGGGACAGGGAACTACAATGAGCAGTTCTTC | TRBV15 | once | TRBD1 | TRBJ2-1
CASSLDGVAGGPGELFF | TGTGCCAGCAGCTTGGATGGTGTAGCGGGGGGCCCCGGGGAGCTGTTTTTT | TRBV5-4 | - | TRBD2 | TRBJ2-2
CSVEGARRQFF | TGCAGCGTTGAAGGGGCGAGACGGCAGTTCTTC | TRBV29-1 | few | - | TRBJ2-1
CASSLRIDTQYF | TGTGCCAGCAGCCTTCGAATTGATACGCAGTATTTT | TRBV5-4 | - | - | TRBJ2-3
CASSIGGGQAETQYF | TGTGCCAGTAGTATTGGCGGGGGGCAAGCAGAGACCCAGTACTTC | TRBV19 | - | TRBD2 | TRBJ2-5
CASSLSTGANVLTF | TGTGCCAGCAGCCTTTCAACTGGGGCCAACGTCCTGACTTTC | TRBV6-5 | few | - | TRBJ2-6
CASSLPTGEAFF | TGTGCCAGCAGCTTGCCTACGGGTGAAGCTTTCTTT | TRBV5-5 | - | - | TRBJ1-1
CASTRTEFQETQYF | TGCGCCAGCACCAGGACAGAGTTCCAAGAGACCCAGTACTTC | TRBV5-1 | - | - | TRBJ2-5
CASRDPGDTIYF | TGTGCCAGCAGGGACCCAGGGGACACCATATATTTT | TRBV27 | - | - | TRBJ1-3
CASSFILRAWGAFF | TGTGCCAGCAGTTTCATCCTGAGGGCCTGGGGAGCTTTCTTT | TRBV28 | - | - | TRBJ1-1
CASSLVYDRGYGYTF | TGTGCCAGCAGCTTAGTTTATGACAGGGGGTATGGCTACACCTTC | TRBV7-9 | - | TRBD1 | TRBJ1-2
CASSVAASSYNEQFF | TGTGCCAGCAGCGTAGCGGCCAGCTCCTACAATGAGCAGTTCTTC | TRBV9 | - | - | TRBJ2-1
CASRESAEAFF | TGTGCCAGCAGGGAGAGCGCTGAAGCTTTCTTT | TRBV2 | - | - | TRBJ1-1
CATSRDRNSYNEQFF | TGTGCCACCAGCAGAGACCGGAACTCCTACAATGAGCAGTTCTTC | TRBV15 | - | - | TRBJ2-1
CAISMDRGPGDTQYF | TGTGCCATCAGTATGGACAGGGGGCCGGGAGATACGCAGTATTTT | TRBV10-3 | once | TRBD1 | TRBJ2-3
CASSLAGVAEQFF | TGCGCCAGCAGCTTGGCCGGGGTAGCAGAGCAGTTCTTC | TRBV5-1 | - | - | TRBJ2-1
CATSTERVRAQYF | TGTGCCACCAGCACCGAGCGGGTCAGGGCCCAGTACTTC | TRBV15 | - | - | TRBJ2-5
CASSVGTTGGSVETQYF | TGTGCCAGCAGCGTAGGGACTACAGGGGGCTCTGTAGAGACCCAGTACTTC | TRBV9 | - | TRBD1 | TRBJ2-5
CASSELGTGSGANVLTF | TGTGCCAGCAGTGAATTAGGGACAGGGTCTGGGGCCAACGTCCTGACTTTC | TRBV2 | - | TRBD1 | TRBJ2-6
CASSLGRASGSIPYEQYF | TGCGCCAGCAGCTTGGGCAGGGCTAGCGGGAGCATCCCCTACGAGCAGTACTTC | TRBV5-1 | - | TRBD2 | TRBJ2-7
CASSLEYEQYF | TGCGCCAGCAGCTTGGAGTACGAGCAGTACTTC | TRBV5-1 | few | - | TRBJ2-7
CASRKRGRVGEKLFF | TGTGCCAGCAGGAAAAGGGGGAGGGTCGGTGAAAAACTGTTTTTT | TRBV21-1 | - | - | TRBJ1-4
CASKSPGQGVYEQYF | TGTGCCAGTAAATCACCGGGACAGGGCGTTTACGAGCAGTACTTC | TRBV19 | - | TRBD1 | TRBJ2-7
CASSPGVRNTEAFF | TGTGCCAGCAGTCCTGGAGTGAGGAACACTGAAGCTTTCTTT | TRBV28 | - | - | TRBJ1-1
CASSFTSGSYEQYF | TGTGCCAGCAGCTTTACTAGCGGATCCTACGAGCAGTACTTC | TRBV11-3 | - | TRBD2 | TRBJ2-7
CASNYYPGLQHF | TGTGCCAGCAACTACTATCCGGGACTCCAGCATTTT | TRBV28 | - | - | TRBJ1-5
CASSRDRNQPQHF | TGTGCCAGTAGTAGGGACAGAAATCAGCCCCAGCATTTT | TRBV19 | - | TRBD1 | TRBJ1-5
CASKGQSNQPQHF | TGTGCCTCAAAGGGGCAGAGTAATCAGCCCCAGCATTTT | TRBV6-1 | once | - | TRBJ1-5
CASSVAVHNYGYTF | TGTGCCAGCAGCGTAGCCGTCCATAACTATGGCTACACCTTC | TRBV9 | - | - | TRBJ1-2
CASSPHGQGAYEQYF | TGTGCCAGTAGTCCTCACGGACAGGGGGCCTACGAGCAGTACTTC | TRBV19 | - | TRBD1 | TRBJ2-7
CASSKRGVGLASTGELFF | TGTGCCAGCAGCAAAAGAGGTGTTGGACTAGCGAGCACCGGGGAGCTGTTTTTT | TRBV27 | few | TRBD2 | TRBJ2-2
CASSVGGPNSGANVLTF | TGTGCCAGCAGTGTGGGGGGGCCCAACTCTGGGGCCAACGTCCTGACTTTC | TRBV2 | - | - | TRBJ2-6